Listed below are T cell receptor beta chains from one sample, sequenced in a study of T cell responses to AZD1222 COVID-19 vaccine. Repertoires were generated with immunoSEQ multiplex PCR, while TCRdb's copy carries only in-frame clones and drops some. The sample has about 110,000 clones, under 95% seen once. The specimen comprised peripheral blood, sampled 28 days after the second AZD1222 dose. All receptors derive from an adult who received the AZD1222 COVID-19 vaccine. The CDR3 runs from the conserved cysteine through the conserved F or W. The D gene is left open where the match is weak. The size of a clone is reported for some rows only, either as once, few or many, or as a class for expanded clones.

V gene,J gene,clone size,D gene,CDR3 DNA,CDR3 protein
TRBV19,TRBJ2-5,few,TRBD2,TGTGCCAGTAGTATTGGGACTAGCGGGGCCCTAGGGCCCCAGTACTTC,CASSIGTSGALGPQYF
TRBV5-1,TRBJ2-1,-,TRBD1,TGCGCCAGCAGCGTGGGGTGGACAGGGCTTTTCTTC,CASSVGWTGLFF
TRBV7-2,TRBJ2-1,-,TRBD2,TGTGCCAGCAGCTTACTAGCGGGTGCCTACAATGAGCAGTTCTTC,CASSLLAGAYNEQFF
TRBV7-2,TRBJ2-1,-,-,TGTGCCAGCAGCTCCGGACGAAGCAATGAGCAGTTCTTC,CASSSGRSNEQFF
TRBV4-2,TRBJ2-2,-,-,TGTGCCAGCAGCACCGGGACCGAAAACACCGGGGAGCTGTTTTTT,CASSTGTENTGELFF
TRBV19,TRBJ2-1,-,-,TGTGCCAGTAGTATAGGGTCCTTGAGCTCCTACAATGAGCAGTTCTTC,CASSIGSLSSYNEQFF
TRBV7-9,TRBJ1-2,-,-,TGTGCCAGCAGCTTAAAACAGGGCGGAGGCTACACCTTC,CASSLKQGGGYTF
TRBV9,TRBJ2-1,-,TRBD1,TGTGCCAGCAGCGGGGACAGGGGGCCGGGGCAGTTCTTC,CASSGDRGPGQFF
TRBV6-5,TRBJ1-1,-,TRBD1,TGTGCCAGCAGTTACGCTGCAGGGGGAACTGAAGCTTTCTTT,CASSYAAGGTEAFF
TRBV6-5,TRBJ2-7,-,-,TGTGCCAGCAGTCGTCCCAAGAACGAGCAGTACTTC,CASSRPKNEQYF
TRBV2,TRBJ1-5,-,-,TGTGCCACCAAGGGCTCTCGCAATCAGCCCCAGCATTTT,CATKGSRNQPQHF
TRBV6-2/TRBV6-3,TRBJ1-5,-,TRBD1,TGTGCCAGCAGTTTCAATCACAGGGGTAGCAATCAGCCCCAGCATTTT,CASSFNHRGSNQPQHF
TRBV6-5,TRBJ2-4,-,TRBD1,TGTGCCAGCAGTTACTCTGGACAGGGGATAGACATTCAGTACTTC,CASSYSGQGIDIQYF
TRBV9,TRBJ2-2,few,TRBD1,TGTGCCAGCAGCGGCGGACAGGGAATAAACACCGGGGAGCTGTTTTTT,CASSGGQGINTGELFF
TRBV3-1/TRBV3-2,TRBJ1-1,-,-,TGTGCCAGCAGCCATGGACCTGACACTGAAGCTTTCTTT,CASSHGPDTEAFF
TRBV30,TRBJ1-5,-,-,TGTGCCTGGAGTAAGAAGGGTCCATCAGGGCCCCAGCATTTT,CAWSKKGPSGPQHF
TRBV10-3,TRBJ2-1,-,TRBD1,TGTGCCATCAGCGGACAGGGGGATGATGAGCAGTTCTTC,CAISGQGDDEQFF
TRBV5-1,TRBJ1-1,once,TRBD1,TGCGCCAGCAGCGTCGACAGGGGCACTGAAGCTTTCTTT,CASSVDRGTEAFF
TRBV11-2,TRBJ2-7,-,TRBD2,TGTGCCAGCAGCTTAAGTCTAGCGGGGGGCGGAACCTACGAGCAGTACTTC,CASSLSLAGGGTYEQYF
TRBV6-5,TRBJ1-2,-,-,TGTGCCACCAATAACTATGGCTACACCTTC,CATNNYGYTF
TRBV7-8,TRBJ2-2,once,-,TGTGCCAGCACCCTAGCTCGACCCACCGGGGAGCTGTTTTTT,CASTLARPTGELFF
TRBV6-5,TRBJ2-7,-,TRBD1,TGTGCCAGCAGCGGACAGGGGCCTTCCTACGAGCAGTACTTC,CASSGQGPSYEQYF
TRBV5-5,TRBJ2-5,-,-,TGTGCCAGCACACCCCTGGCAGGGCAGGGCCAAGAGACCCAGTACTTC,CASTPLAGQGQETQYF
TRBV24-1,TRBJ1-2,-,-,TGTGCCACCAGTGATTCGGGCGGCGCTTTCGGCTACACCTTC,CATSDSGGAFGYTF
TRBV5-6,TRBJ2-1,once,-,TGTGCCAGCAGCTTGTTAGGGTACAATGAGCAGTTCTTC,CASSLLGYNEQFF
TRBV19,TRBJ1-3,-,-,TGTGCCAGTAGTCCGACAGTCTCTGGAAACACCATATATTTT,CASSPTVSGNTIYF
TRBV11-2,TRBJ2-5,once,-,TGTGCCAGCAGCCCCGCGGGGAGGGGGCTTGAGACCCAGTACTTC,CASSPAGRGLETQYF
TRBV18,TRBJ2-3,-,-,TGTGCCAGCTCACCAGGAGATACGCAGTATTTT,CASSPGDTQYF
TRBV28,TRBJ1-1,-,-,TGTGCCAGCAGTTTAAGGGCCGGCACTGAAGCTTTCTTT,CASSLRAGTEAFF
TRBV7-6,TRBJ2-2,-,-,TGTGCCAGCAGCTATCGCGGGGAAGCGAACACCGGGGAGCTGTTTTTT,CASSYRGEANTGELFF
TRBV9,TRBJ2-4,-,TRBD1,TGTGCCAGCAGCGAGAGCAGGGGGCGGTTGAACATTCAGTACTTC,CASSESRGRLNIQYF
TRBV14,TRBJ2-7,-,TRBD1,TGTGCCAGCAGCCGGACAGGGAACGAGCAGTACTTC,CASSRTGNEQYF
TRBV6-4,TRBJ2-2,-,-,TGTGCCAGCAGTGACTCCCCAGAGTCCGGGGAGCTGTTTTTT,CASSDSPESGELFF
TRBV19,TRBJ1-6,-,TRBD1,TGTGCCAGTAGTGGAAAGGGGGCGAATAATTCACCCCTCCACTTT,CASSGKGANNSPLHF
TRBV7-9,TRBJ2-1,-,TRBD2,TGTGCCAGCAGCTTATGGCTAGCGGGGGGGTTCTCCTACAATGAGCAGTTCTTC,CASSLWLAGGFSYNEQFF
TRBV10-3,TRBJ2-7,-,TRBD1,TGTGCCATCAGCACGGACAGGGGGCTCTACGAGCAGTACTTC,CAISTDRGLYEQYF
TRBV4-3,TRBJ2-1,-,-,TGCGCCAGCAGCCAATTGGACGGCAATGAGCAGTTCTTC,CASSQLDGNEQFF
TRBV25-1,TRBJ1-1,-,-,TGTGCCAGCAGTGAATGGGCGAACACTGAAGCTTTCTTT,CASSEWANTEAFF
TRBV13,TRBJ2-1,-,TRBD1,TGTGCCAGCAGCCCCCGGACAGGGTCCTACAATGAGCAGTTCTTC,CASSPRTGSYNEQFF
TRBV29-1,TRBJ2-7,-,-,TGCAGCGTTGAAAGCGGCTCCTACGAGCAGTACTTC,CSVESGSYEQYF
TRBV5-1,TRBJ1-1,-,-,TGCGCCAGCAGCTTGATACAGGGTGCGAACACTGAAGCTTTCTTT,CASSLIQGANTEAFF
TRBV7-9,TRBJ1-2,-,-,TGTGCCAGCAGACAGACAAACGGCTACACCTTC,CASRQTNGYTF
TRBV5-4,TRBJ2-1,-,TRBD2,TGTGCCAGCAGCCAGCGGGAGCCGAGCAATGAGCAGTTCTTC,CASSQREPSNEQFF